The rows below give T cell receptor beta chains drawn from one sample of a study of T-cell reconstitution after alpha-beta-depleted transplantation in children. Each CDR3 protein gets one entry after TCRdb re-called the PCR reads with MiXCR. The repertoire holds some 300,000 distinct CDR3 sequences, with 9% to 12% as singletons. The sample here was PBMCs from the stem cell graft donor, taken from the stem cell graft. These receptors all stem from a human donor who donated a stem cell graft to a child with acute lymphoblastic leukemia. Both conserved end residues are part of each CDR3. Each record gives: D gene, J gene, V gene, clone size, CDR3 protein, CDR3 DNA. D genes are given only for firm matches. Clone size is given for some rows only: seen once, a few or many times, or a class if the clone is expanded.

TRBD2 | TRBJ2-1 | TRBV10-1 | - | CASSLAGGPILSYNEQFF | TGCGCCAGCAGTTTAGCGGGAGGCCCGATATTATCCTACAATGAGCAGTTCTTC
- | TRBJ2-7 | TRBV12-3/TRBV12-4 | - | CASGLDFYEQYF | TGTGCCAGCGGTTTAGATTTCTACGAGCAGTACTTC
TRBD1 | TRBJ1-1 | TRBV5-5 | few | CASSSGGQALNTEAFF | TGTGCCAGCAGCTCCGGAGGACAGGCCTTGAACACTGAAGCTTTCTTT
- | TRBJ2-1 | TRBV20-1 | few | CSARDGSRSHEQFF | TGCAGTGCTAGAGATGGGTCTAGGAGCCATGAGCAGTTCTTC
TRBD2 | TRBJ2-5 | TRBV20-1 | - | CCARGSLAGVWETQYF | TGCTGTGCTAGAGGGTCCCTAGCGGGAGTCTGGGAGACCCAGTACTTC
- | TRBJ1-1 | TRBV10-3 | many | CAISGQLNTEAFF | TGTGCCATCAGCGGACAGCTTAACACTGAAGCTTTCTTT
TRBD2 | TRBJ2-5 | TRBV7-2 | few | CASVRGGGQETQYF | TGTGCCAGCGTCCGAGGCGGGGGGCAAGAGACCCAGTACTTC
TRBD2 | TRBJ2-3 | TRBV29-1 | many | CSLLAGSTDTQYF | TGCAGCCTTCTAGCGGGGAGCACAGATACGCAGTATTTT
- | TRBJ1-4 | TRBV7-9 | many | CASSPGGSIREKLFF | TGTGCCAGCAGCCCTGGTGGGAGCATCCGTGAAAAACTGTTTTTT
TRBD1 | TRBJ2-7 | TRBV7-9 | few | CASSPKEGQDSYEQYF | TGTGCCAGCAGCCCCAAAGAGGGACAGGACTCCTACGAGCAGTACTTC
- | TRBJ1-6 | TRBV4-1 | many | CASSQDFGGNSPLHF | TGCGCCAGCAGCCAAGATTTTGGAGGTAATTCACCCCTCCACTTT
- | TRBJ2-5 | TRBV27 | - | CACRENNQETQYF | TGTGCCTGCCGAGAGAACAACCAAGAGACCCAGTACTTC
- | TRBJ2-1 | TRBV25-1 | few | CASSGSQGGADNEQFF | TGTGCCAGCAGTGGATCTCAGGGGGGGGCCGACAATGAGCAGTTCTTC
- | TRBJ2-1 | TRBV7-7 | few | CASSFGSGNEQFF | TGTGCTAGCAGCTTCGGCTCAGGAAATGAGCAGTTCTTC
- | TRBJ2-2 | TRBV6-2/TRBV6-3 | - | CATNRRTNTGELFF | TGTGCCACCAACAGGCGGACGAACACCGGGGAGCTGTTTTTT
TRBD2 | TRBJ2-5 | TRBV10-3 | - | CAISGSSGFQETQYF | TGTGCCATCAGTGGGTCTAGCGGGTTCCAAGAGACCCAGTACTTC
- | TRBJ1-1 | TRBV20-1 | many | CSARVGEALRGTEAFF | TGCAGTGCTAGAGTGGGAGAGGCCCTCAGGGGCACTGAAGCTTTCTTT
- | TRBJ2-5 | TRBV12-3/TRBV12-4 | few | CASSLGVMGSGQETQYF | TGTGCCAGCAGTTTAGGAGTGATGGGGAGTGGCCAAGAGACCCAGTACTTC
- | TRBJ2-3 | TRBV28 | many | CATTEGRAHTDTQYF | TGTGCCACCACCGAGGGACGAGCCCACACAGATACGCAGTATTTT
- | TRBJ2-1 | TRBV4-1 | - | CASSQVEGASNEQFF | TGCGCCAGCAGCCAAGTGGAGGGGGCTAGCAATGAGCAGTTCTTC
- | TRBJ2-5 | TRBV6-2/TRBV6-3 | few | CASGLGTGQETQYF | TGTGCCAGCGGACTAGGGACAGGCCAAGAGACCCAGTACTTC
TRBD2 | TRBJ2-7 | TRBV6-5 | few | CASSSRLAGFYEQYF | TGTGCCAGCAGTTCCCGACTAGCGGGGTTCTACGAGCAGTACTTC
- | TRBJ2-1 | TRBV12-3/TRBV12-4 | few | CASSLMVLASSYNEQFF | TGTGCCAGCAGTTTAATGGTGCTAGCGAGCTCCTACAATGAGCAGTTCTTC
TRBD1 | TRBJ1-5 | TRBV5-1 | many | CASSLEQGQPQHF | TGCGCCAGCAGCTTGGAACAGGGGCAGCCCCAGCATTTT
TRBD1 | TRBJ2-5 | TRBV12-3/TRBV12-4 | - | CASSMDRVGETQYF | TGTGCCAGCAGTATGGACAGGGTAGGGGAGACCCAGTACTTC
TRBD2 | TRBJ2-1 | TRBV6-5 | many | CASSYGAGGPQNEQFF | TGTGCCAGCAGTTACGGGGCGGGAGGGCCCCAAAATGAGCAGTTCTTC
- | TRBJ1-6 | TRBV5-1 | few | CASSWGRHSEGSPLHF | TGCGCCAGCAGCTGGGGTCGGCATTCCGAAGGTTCACCCCTCCACTTT
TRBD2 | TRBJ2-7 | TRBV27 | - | CASSLSSSGSGEQYF | TGTGCCAGCAGTTTATCGAGTAGCGGGAGTGGCGAGCAGTACTTC
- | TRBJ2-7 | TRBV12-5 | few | CASGPLPGEYYEQYF | TGTGCTAGTGGCCCCCTGCCGGGGGAATACTACGAGCAGTACTTC
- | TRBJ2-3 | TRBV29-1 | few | CSVAFRAMRDTQYF | TGCAGCGTTGCTTTTCGGGCCATGAGAGATACGCAGTATTTT
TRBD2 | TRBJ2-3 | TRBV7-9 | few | CASSLAAGGYTDTQYF | TGTGCCAGCAGCTTAGCAGCGGGAGGCTACACAGATACGCAGTATTTT
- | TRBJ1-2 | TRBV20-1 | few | CSAPEQALGYTF | TGCAGTGCCCCAGAGCAGGCACTTGGCTACACCTTC
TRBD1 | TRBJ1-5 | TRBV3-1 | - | CASSQTTGAGQPQHF | TGTGCCAGCAGCCAGACGACAGGGGCGGGCCAGCCCCAGCATTTT
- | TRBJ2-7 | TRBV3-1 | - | CASSIRDGPLYEQYF | TGTGCCAGCAGCATCCGGGACGGACCCCTCTACGAGCAGTACTTC
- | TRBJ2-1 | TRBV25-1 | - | CAISPGLVNEQFF | TGTGCCATCAGCCCGGGGCTCGTCAATGAGCAGTTCTTC